This record concerns one TCR beta chain sequence. V lost 1 base and J 2 bases, leaving 9 bases between the germline ends. CDR1 is SGHDN, CDR2 FVKESK, per germline. The CDR3 has 15 residues. The sample belongs to a study of blood T cell repertoires in COVID-19. Study background: Donors in the United States, Italy and Spain gave samples during acute or convalescent COVID-19. T cells, B-cell-depleted T cells, or PBMCs supplied cDNA or gDNA.

As originally analysed: Estimation of nucleated cell counts was performed using reference gene primer amplification. The data were produced by immunoSEQ multiplex PCR, yet TCRdb's version contains in-frame clones alone and is incomplete. The V and J calls and clone size come from that table; D and trimming were worked out from the DNA. The repertoire holds more than 45,000 clones, approximately 90% seen once, with approximately 1.5% in the top ten. The sequence was obtained from a man between 60 and 75 years old with acute or convalescent COVID-19. The sequenced material came from peripheral blood. The chain employs TRBV14 and TRBJ1-5; TRBD1 might be the D (6 bases). The CDR3 here is CASSQGAGGNQPQHF. The DNA of the CDR3 is TGTGCCAGCAGCCAAGGGGCAGGGGGCAATCAGCCCCAGCATTTT.